This T cell receptor (beta chain) was recorded in a study of blood T cell repertoires in COVID-19. Study context: COVID-19 samples from acute and convalescent phases originated in the United States, Italy and Spain. From T cells, B-cell-depleted T cells, or PBMCs came the material, which was cDNA or gDNA.

In the source study's methods: Scientists estimated how many nucleated cells there were by amplifying reference gene primers. Repertoires were generated with immunoSEQ multiplex PCR, while TCRdb's copy carries only in-frame clones and drops some. The DNA was the basis for D and trimming; V, J and clone size are from that table. Counted here are around 200,000 clones, around 83% occurring once; the ten biggest clones make up 2.5% to 3.5%. The CDR3 covers 14 residues. Looked up from germline, CDR1 is MNHEY and CDR2 is SVGAGI. V lost 2 bases to trimming and J lost 2 bases, with 7 bases between them. The sequenced sample consisted of peripheral blood. The sequence came from a middle-aged man with active or convalescent COVID-19. V is TRBV6-5 and J is TRBJ2-1, with D hard to call. In DNA, the CDR3 is TGTGCCAGCAGTTACGACATAGCCTACAATGAGCAGTTCTTC. This gives the protein CASSYDIAYNEQFF.